The rows below give T cell receptor beta chains drawn from one sample of a study of T cell repertoires in cytomegalovirus infection. Via MiXCR, TCRdb re-called the reads, giving one row per CDR3 protein. This table has 150,000 to 200,000 distinct CDR3 sequences, roughly a fifth appearing once. The sample consisted of PBMCs. The source of these receptors is a human donor in good health (CMV status not recorded). Some clones in this sample may be carry-over from other donors' samples. CDR3s include the opening cysteine and the closing phenylalanine or tryptophan. The D gene is left open where the match is weak. Clone size is shown for a subset of rows, as once, few, many or a class of expanded clone.

j_call | d_call | v_call | clone_size | cdr3_aa | cdr3_nt
TRBJ1-1 | - | TRBV28 | - | CASRTNGVVTEAFF | TGTGCCAGCCGAACTAACGGGGTTGTCACTGAAGCTTTCTTT
TRBJ2-4 | - | TRBV30 | few | CAWSQDRVFQYF | TGTGCCTGGAGTCAGGATAGAGTCTTTCAGTACTTC
TRBJ2-7 | TRBD2 | TRBV18 | few | CASFSGSSYEQYF | TGTGCCAGCTTTAGCGGGAGCTCCTACGAGCAGTACTTC
TRBJ2-7 | - | TRBV30 | - | CAWRVGTYEQYF | TGTGCCTGGAGGGTCGGTACCTACGAGCAGTACTTC
TRBJ2-7 | TRBD1 | TRBV7-2 | many | CASSGRDRGVNEQYF | TGTGCCAGCAGCGGTCGGGACAGGGGAGTAAACGAGCAGTACTTC
TRBJ1-6 | TRBD1 | TRBV6-2/TRBV6-3 | few | CASSYRDSSYNSPLHF | TGTGCCAGCAGTTACCGGGACAGCTCCTATAATTCACCCCTCCACTTT
TRBJ2-1 | TRBD2 | TRBV7-2 | many | CASRRLAGANEQFF | TGTGCCAGCAGGAGACTAGCGGGAGCGAATGAGCAGTTCTTC
TRBJ1-3 | - | TRBV7-2 | many | CASSPGGSGNTIYF | TGTGCCAGCAGCCCGGGGGGCTCTGGAAACACCATATATTTT
TRBJ2-3 | - | TRBV9 | few | CASSVTGTSTDTQYF | TGTGCCAGCAGCGTTACAGGTACTAGCACAGATACGCAGTATTTT
TRBJ2-1 | - | TRBV11-3 | - | CAGGVGGSVYNEQFF | TGTGCCGGCGGGGTCGGAGGGTCGGTGTACAATGAGCAGTTCTTC
TRBJ2-1 | - | TRBV5-1 | few | CASSLVQGGGEQFF | TGCGCCAGCAGCTTGGTACAGGGGGGGGGTGAGCAGTTCTTC
TRBJ1-5 | - | TRBV7-9 | many | CASSLTANQPQHF | TGTGCCAGCAGCTTAACGGCCAATCAGCCCCAGCATTTT
TRBJ1-1 | TRBD1 | TRBV7-3 | - | CASSAGQGAEAFF | TGTGCCAGCAGCGCCGGGCAGGGGGCTGAAGCTTTCTTT
TRBJ1-1 | - | TRBV19 | - | CASRGPGDGLAFF | TGTGCCAGTAGGGGCCCGGGGGACGGGCTAGCTTTCTTT
TRBJ2-7 | TRBD1 | TRBV6-2/TRBV6-3 | few | CASRRTGLYEQYF | TGTGCCAGCAGGAGGACAGGTCTCTACGAGCAGTACTTC
TRBJ1-1 | - | TRBV7-9 | few | CASSLGRGAKGSTEAFF | TGTGCCAGCAGCTTAGGGCGGGGAGCTAAGGGGAGCACTGAAGCTTTCTTT
TRBJ1-2 | TRBD1 | TRBV7-9 | - | CASSGIVGQGNYGYTF | TGTGCCAGCAGCGGAATAGTGGGACAGGGCAACTATGGCTACACCTTC
TRBJ2-3 | - | TRBV6-4 | few | CASSPTWAQDTQYF | TGTGCCAGCAGTCCGACTTGGGCCCAAGATACGCAGTATTTT
TRBJ1-1 | - | TRBV28 | many | CASTGLNTEAFF | TGTGCCAGCACGGGGTTGAACACTGAAGCTTTCTTT
TRBJ2-7 | TRBD2 | TRBV6-2/TRBV6-3 | few | CASSSSGSSYEQYF | TGTGCCAGCAGTTCCAGCGGGAGCTCCTACGAGCAGTACTTC
TRBJ2-1 | - | TRBV11-2 | - | CASSLDRMYSSWEQFF | TGTGCCAGCAGCTTAGATCGAATGTATTCGAGTTGGGAGCAGTTCTTC
TRBJ2-3 | - | TRBV29-1 | few | CSVGLVAQYF | TGCAGCGTTGGATTGGTCGCGCAGTATTTT
TRBJ2-1 | TRBD1 | TRBV2 | - | CASREDRGRPMQFF | TGTGCCAGCAGGGAGGACAGGGGTCGCCCGATGCAGTTCTTC